This T cell receptor (beta chain) derives from a study of blood T cells in healthy people across ages. Primed by a sample-barcoded 5' primer and a J-beta primer mix, a second PCR proceeded for about 6 to 11 cycles. Each CDR3 protein is one row after TCRdb ran MiXCR on the 5' RACE reads. Of under 850,000 distinct CDR3 sequences in the sample, under 40% were seen once. CDR3 size: 14 residues. V was cut by 1 base and J by 5 bases, with 9 bases left in between. Germline CDR1 is SEHNR and CDR2 is FQNEAQ (reference sequence). The sample taken for sequencing was blood. The chain joins TRBV7-9 to TRBJ2-1, with D unresolved. The receptor's source is a man aged 18 to 30 in good health. The CDR3 sequence is CASSLVAADNEQFF. DNA for the CDR3: TGTGCCAGCAGCTTAGTGGCAGCAGACAATGAGCAGTTCTTC.